In this sample, the clone carrying this TCR beta chain turned up a few times. The target antigen is unknown. These data belong to a study of a mutant IDH1 vaccine in newly diagnosed glioma. In the study overall: The first vaccination came 4-6 weeks after radiotherapy alone, or with temozolomide cycles. Males made up about 62% and females about 40% of treated patients, whose mean age was 40.4 years. Most had both radiotherapy and temozolomide beforehand; others had only one.

Generated by immunoSEQ multiplex PCR, the TCRdb table keeps only in-frame clones and is missing some. There are about 41,000 clones in the sample; around 76% occur only once, and around 6.6% lies in the top ten. CDR1 and CDR2 from the germline V gene are LGHNA and YNFKEQ. Trimming stripped 1 base from V and 3 bases from J, with 15 bases between. This CDR3 is built from 17 residues. General study findings and limits: Vaccine-induced immune responses were detected in roughly 93% of patients.

Sample time point: week 23, last vaccination. A single vaccine dose contained 300 ug of mutant IDH1 20-mer peptide, and topical imiquimod was used with it. This sample comprised PBMCs, obtained from a glioma patient whose treatment included an IDH1 peptide vaccine. V and J are TRBV4-2 and TRBJ2-2, with a tentative D call TRBD2 (7 bases). The receptor was derived from a woman between 35 and 50 years old with glioma. Some clones in this sample may be carry-over from other donors' samples. As DNA, the CDR3 is TGTGCCAGCAGCCAAGTCGCAGTAGGGGGGGACACCGGGGAGCTGTTTTTT. Protein: CASSQVAVGGDTGELFF.